This TCR beta chain comes out of a study of CD8 T cells in Susac syndrome. Trimming stripped 4 bases from V and 4 bases from J, with 20 bases between. Germline CDR1 and CDR2: MNHEY and SVGAGI. This CDR3 has 17 amino acids. Random hexamers were used to reverse transcribe the RNA input (0.5 to 1 ug). TCRdb re-called the immunoSEQ multiplex PCR reads through MiXCR, storing one row per CDR3 protein. The data show approximately 300,000 distinct CDR3 sequences, approximately 85% seen once. The chain is built from TRBV6-5 and TRBJ2-1; D not certain. The sample was CD8+ T cells from PBMCs. The sequence was obtained from a human donor with multiple sclerosis. The CDR3 DNA sequence: TGTGCCAGCAGTTCGCTCGCGAGTGGGGTTGGGTACAATGAGCAGTTCTTC. It yields the protein CASSSLASGVGYNEQFF.